This T cell receptor beta chain is from a study of cytomegalovirus exposure and HLA in healthy donors. The junction had 6 bases not matched to a gene; V was cut back by 0 bases and J by 8 bases. This CDR3 has 15 amino acids. Germline assignment: CDR1 SGHNT and CDR2 YYREEE (reference sequence). Using immunoSEQ multiplex PCR, the repertoire was profiled, and TCRdb retains in-frame clones only, with some absent. The repertoire has tens of thousands of clones, around 94% of them found once; the top ten carry approximately 3.4%. This clonotype was obtained from a woman aged 18-29 years in good health and CMV-seropositive. The material sequenced was PBMCs. The rearrangement links TRBV5-4 to TRBJ2-1, with TRBD1 matching 9 bases. The CDR3 DNA is TGTGCCAGCAGCTTGGATGGACAGGGGCAGGATGAGCAGTTCTTC. Its protein is CASSLDGQGQDEQFF.